What follows are 2 T cell receptor beta chains derived from one specimen sequenced in a study of blood T cell repertoires in COVID-19. The protocol was immunoSEQ multiplex PCR, while the TCRdb copy is restricted to in-frame clones and leaves out a portion. The table has about 15,000 clones, 80% seen once. Sequencing was done on a sample of peripheral blood. The receptors derive from a human donor in a cohort sampled during active COVID-19.

The V gene is TRBV7-2, the J gene TRBJ2-3; 8 bases match TRBD1. CDR3 length: 18 amino acids. Trimming took 1 base from V and 6 from J; bases not matched to a gene: 15. The germline V gene has CDR1 SGHTA and CDR2 FQGNSA. CDR3 bases: TGTGCCAGCAGCTTAGGACGGGACAGGATCCTTCTTCGGGATACGCAGTATTTT. Translated, it gives CASSLGRDRILLRDTQYF. The full variable domain, rest sourced from reference TRBV7-2 and TRBJ2-3, is GAGVSQSPSNKVTEKGKDVELRCDPISGHTALYWYRQSLGQGLEFLIYFQGNSAPDKSGLPSDRFSAERTGGSVSTLTIQRTQQEDSAVYLCASSLGRDRILLRDTQYFGPGTRLTVL.

This clone is termed medium-sized. The chain employs TRBV15 and TRBJ1-5, with D perhaps TRBD1 (6 bases). Deletions cut 0 bases from V and 1 base from J, with 7 bases between. Germline loops: CDR1 LNHNV, CDR2 YYDKDF (reference sequence). This CDR3 region has 15 residues. CDR3 in amino acids: CATSRDGQSNQPQHF. Written as DNA, the CDR3 is TGTGCCACCAGCAGAGACGGACAGAGCAATCAGCCCCAGCATTTT.